This TCR beta chain came from a study of shared clonotypes between healthy human individuals. Trimming stripped 1 base from V and 5 bases from J, with 6 bases between. This CDR3 has 13 amino acids. Germline V lookup: CDR1 KGHSH, CDR2 LQKENI. Here immunoSEQ multiplex PCR was the method, and the copy in TCRdb shows in-frame clones only, minus some. Of about 980,000 clones listed, approximately 80% were seen once; the top ten hold approximately 1.5%. The TCR comes from a man between 18 and 35 years old in good health. Sequencing was performed on memory CD4+ T cells sorted from blood. Indicated subset: CD45RA-negative fraction. The chain employs TRBV18 and TRBJ1-5; D not resolved. The CDR3 DNA follows: TGTGCCAGCTCACCACGGAGGGATCAGCCCCAGCATTTT. Translating gives CASSPRRDQPQHF.